These 29 T cell receptor beta chains share one sample of origin, sequenced in a study of T cell responses to AZD1222 COVID-19 vaccine. Libraries were prepared by immunoSEQ multiplex PCR; TCRdb keeps only in-frame clonotypes and omits some of them. The top ten clones hold roughly a quarter of a sample with 100,000 to 150,000 clones, 75% to 85% of them seen once. The material was peripheral blood, obtained 28 days after the second AZD1222 dose. The receptor set was obtained from an adult who received the AZD1222 COVID-19 vaccine.

This clone was found once. This chain joins TRBV29-1 and TRBJ2-1; 9 bases agree with TRBD2. With 3 bases clipped from V and 10 bases from J, the junction kept 7 bases outside the gene matches. Per germline, CDR1 SQVTM and CDR2 ANQGSEA. This CDR3 region has 13 residues. The DNA of the CDR3 is TGCAGCGTTGAGACGGGACTAGCTGGGGAGCAGTTCTTC. Its protein product is CSVETGLAGEQFF.

This sequence joins TRBV6-6 and TRBJ2-3; 10 bases align to TRBD2. This CDR3 spans 17 amino acids. J gave up 1 base and V 5 bases, and 9 bases lay outside the gene matches. Germline V lookup: CDR1 MNHNY, CDR2 SVGAGI (reference sequence). The chain's CDR3 is CASSRPPGTSGTDTQYF. In DNA, the CDR3 is TGTGCCAGCAGTCGACCGCCCGGGACTAGCGGCACAGATACGCAGTATTTT.

The J gene is TRBJ1-3, the V gene TRBV6-5; D not certain. Germline CDR1 and CDR2: MNHEY and SVGAGI. This CDR3 spans 14 amino acids. V lost 7 bases to trimming and J lost 0 bases, with 10 bases between them. Written as DNA, the CDR3 is TGTGCCAGCAAGGACTGGAGCTCTGGAAACACCATATATTTT. This sequence encodes CASKDWSSGNTIYF.

This clone was seen just once. The chain links TRBV4-1 to TRBJ1-2, with D possibly TRBD1 on 5 matching bases. Germline assignment: CDR1 MGHRA and CDR2 YSYEKL. V was shortened by 0 bases and J by 5 bases, with 10 bases between the two germline ends. CDR3 length: 14 residues. The CDR3 region is CASSQDQGGYGYTF. In DNA, the CDR3 is TGCGCCAGCAGCCAAGACCAGGGCGGGTATGGCTACACCTTC.

The V call is TRBV27, the J call TRBJ1-2; a possible D gene is TRBD1 (5 bases). CDR1 and CDR2 (germline): MNHEY, SMNVEV (reference sequence). This CDR3 comprises 13 residues. Trimming removed 0 bases from V and 6 bases from J, with 8 bases in between. CDR3 region: CASSLSRGDGYTF. The CDR3 bases are TGTGCCAGCAGTTTATCAAGAGGGGATGGCTACACCTTC.

V and J are TRBV29-1 and TRBJ1-4; D is perhaps TRBD1 (5 bases). This CDR3 has 15 residues. V lost 1 base and J lost 7, with 16 bases in between. Germline V gives CDR1 SQVTM, CDR2 ANQGSEA. The DNA of the CDR3 is TGCAGCGTTGAAGGGGTTCAGGGAATAGGTGAAAAACTGTTTTTT. Its protein product is CSVEGVQGIGEKLFF.

The genes are TRBV5-5 and TRBJ2-7; a possible D gene is TRBD1 (5 bases). This CDR3 comprises 16 residues. CDR1 is SGHKS and CDR2 is YYEKEE in the germline V gene (reference sequence). Trimming stripped 0 bases from V and 0 bases from J, with 13 bases between. CDR3 nucleotide sequence: TGTGCCAGCAGCTTGGATCTACGGCAGGGCTCCTACGAGCAGTACTTC. Residues: CASSLDLRQGSYEQYF.

The J gene is TRBJ1-2, the V gene TRBV10-2; TRBD1 is a possible D gene (5 bases). The CDR3 is 15 residues long. The V end was cut by 2 bases, the J end by 3 bases, with 13 bases between. The germline CDR1 and CDR2 sequences are WSHSY and SAAADI. This CDR3 is CASSEEGSSYYGYTF. CDR3 bases: TGCGCCAGCAGTGAGGAGGGGTCGAGTTACTATGGCTACACCTTC.

The CDR3 is CASSRGLWQVGQYF. CDR3 nucleotide sequence: TGTGCCAGCAGTCGAGGTTTGTGGCAGGTGGGGCAGTACTTC. This chain connects TRBV2 to TRBJ2-7; D not resolved. V shed 5 bases and J shed 9 bases, with 20 bases lying between them. In germline, CDR1 is SNHLY, CDR2 FYNNEI. This CDR3 has 14 residues.

The chain has TRBV10-1 and TRBJ2-2; TRBD1 aligns across 8 bases. Germline assignment: CDR1 WNHNN and CDR2 SYGVQD (reference sequence). The V and J ends lost 6 bases and 6 bases, in that order; junction bases with no gene match: 3. The CDR3 runs 13 residues. The CDR3 coding sequence is TGCGCCAGCAGGATGGACAGGGCCGGGGAGCTGTTTTTT. Encoded protein: CASRMDRAGELFF.

The chain recombines TRBV5-6 with TRBJ2-7; D could derive from TRBD1 or TRBD2 (6 bases each). The CDR3 spans 14 residues. V was clipped by 4 bases and J by 1 base, with 12 bases between them. Germline V gene sequence: CDR1 SGHDT, CDR2 YYEEEE. DNA of the CDR3: TGTGCCAGCAGCGCGGAGGGGGGTTCCTACGAGCAGTACTTC. This translates into CASSAEGGSYEQYF.

The chain employs TRBV7-2 and TRBJ2-7; no clear D gene. This CDR3 spans 16 amino acids. Germline V CDR1 and CDR2: SGHTA, FQGNSA. V lost 3 bases to trimming and J lost 2 bases, with 17 bases between them. For the CDR3, the DNA is TGTGCCAGCAGCTTCTCCTTAGTTGGCTCCCCCTACGAGCAGTACTTC. Translated: CASSFSLVGSPYEQYF.

This chain connects TRBV2 to TRBJ2-7, with D tentatively TRBD2 (6 bases). The germline gives CDR1 SNHLY, CDR2 FYNNEI. With 3 bases removed from V and 3 bases from J, the gap between germline ends came to 12 bases. The CDR3 consists of 14 residues. DNA for the CDR3: TGTGCCAGCAGTGATCTAGCGACATACTACGAGCAGTACTTC. As protein: CASSDLATYYEQYF. Full variable domain (missing parts from reference TRBV2 and TRBJ2-7): EPEVTQTPSHQVTQMGQEVILRCVPISNHLYFYWYRQILGQKVEFLVSFYNNEISEKSEIFDDQFSVERPDGSNFTLKIRSTKLEDSAMYFCASSDLATYYEQYFGPGTRLTVT.

The V gene is TRBV11-2, the J gene TRBJ2-7; no clear D. Germline V gives CDR1 SGHAT, CDR2 FQNNGV. This CDR3 contains 11 residues. V lost 5 bases to trimming and J lost 5 bases, with 7 bases between them. The CDR3 region is CASSNGHEQYF. In DNA form, the CDR3 reads TGTGCCAGCAGCAACGGCCACGAGCAGTACTTC.

The chain employs TRBV27 and TRBJ2-2; 9 bases match TRBD1. Germline V gene sequence: CDR1 MNHEY, CDR2 SMNVEV (reference sequence). With V trimmed by 6 bases and J by 9 bases, 14 bases remained unmatched. The CDR3 totals 16 residues. CDR3 DNA: TGTGCCAGCAGCCTTAGGACAGGGGATTTCGGCAGGGAGCTGTTTTTT. Encoded protein: CASSLRTGDFGRELFF.

The chain recombines TRBV14 with TRBJ1-4; possibly TRBD1 for D (6 bases). The CDR3 extends over 17 amino acids. With 9 bases removed from V and 7 bases from J, the gap between germline ends came to 27 bases. CDR1 and CDR2 (germline): SGHDN, FVKESK. CDR3 nucleotides: TGTGCCAGTTCACCTAGTTATACTCGGGGGCAGGGTGAAAAACTGTTTTTT. The encoded protein is CASSPSYTRGQGEKLFF.

The rearrangement joins TRBV6-5 to TRBJ1-6; D is uncertain. V dropped 4 bases and J dropped 7 bases, with 11 bases sitting between them. This CDR3 region has 14 residues. The germline V gene has CDR1 MNHEY and CDR2 SVGAGI. CDR3 loop: CASSSVATNSPLHF. The CDR3 DNA is TGTGCCAGCAGTTCCGTGGCTACCAATTCACCCCTCCACTTT.

This chain links TRBV15 with TRBJ1-1; no reliable D call. Per germline, CDR1 LNHNV and CDR2 YYDKDF (reference sequence). The CDR3 is made up of 16 amino acids. Trimming took off 2 bases at V and 3 bases at J, with 16 bases between the two ends. The CDR3, as DNA: TGTGCCACCAGCAGACCCCCCACGCGGCCACACACTGAAGCTTTCTTT. Translation gives CATSRPPTRPHTEAFF.

This clone has more than one count but fewer than ten. The chain is built from TRBV19 and TRBJ1-5; D not resolved. Germline V gives CDR1 LNHDA, CDR2 SQIVND (reference sequence). This CDR3 is 15 amino acids long. With 7 bases removed from V and 0 bases from J, the gap between germline ends came to 13 bases. The CDR3 nucleotides read TGTGCCAGTAACGTCTGGCAGAGTAGCAATCAGCCCCAGCATTTT. Translation gives CASNVWQSSNQPQHF.

The chain joins TRBV5-6 to TRBJ2-7; D is possibly TRBD1 (6 bases). The V end was cut by 4 bases, the J end by 7 bases, with 12 bases between. CDR1 is SGHDT and CDR2 is YYEEEE in the germline V gene. The CDR3 is 12 amino acids. CDR3: CASSIGQREQYF. The CDR3 DNA reads as TGTGCCAGCAGCATAGGACAGAGGGAGCAGTACTTC.

V usage is TRBV5-1 and J usage is TRBJ1-6; possible D gene TRBD1, 5 bases. CDR3 size: 17 residues. CDR1 and CDR2 from the germline V gene are SGHRS and YFSETQ. V was shortened by 5 bases and J by 5 bases, with 20 bases between the two germline ends. CDR3: CASRWGDTSWDNSPLHF. Written as DNA, the CDR3 is TGCGCCAGCAGATGGGGGGATACGAGTTGGGATAATTCACCCCTCCACTTT.

The chain carries TRBV2 and TRBJ1-4, with 11 nucleotides matching TRBD1. CDR1 SNHLY and CDR2 FYNNEI come from the germline V gene. This CDR3 contains 12 residues. V lost 6 bases, J lost 15 bases, and 6 bases stayed unmatched. The CDR3: CASSRTGGVMFF. In DNA, the CDR3 is TGTGCCAGCAGCCGGACAGGGGGCGTGATGTTTTTT.

The chain is built from TRBV5-1 and TRBJ2-3, with D perhaps TRBD2 (6 bases). The CDR3 runs to 16 residues. Trimming shortened V by 1 base and J by 5 bases, and 17 bases separated the two germline ends. From germline, CDR1 is SGHRS and CDR2 YFSETQ. CDR3 in DNA: TGCGCCAGCAGCTTGACATTGATTGGGGGAGGAGATACGCAGTATTTT. Encoded protein: CASSLTLIGGGDTQYF.

The chain combines TRBV7-2 with TRBJ2-3; D remains ambiguous. V was clipped by 2 bases and J by 2 bases, with 8 bases between them. Germline CDR1 and CDR2: SGHTA and FQGNSA. The CDR3 consists of 14 residues. The CDR3 nucleotides are TGTGCCAGCAGCTTACGGCAGTACACAGATACGCAGTATTTT. Protein product: CASSLRQYTDTQYF. The whole variable domain, filled in from reference TRBV7-2 and TRBJ2-3, reads GAGVSQSPSNKVTEKGKDVELRCDPISGHTALYWYRQSLGQGLEFLIYFQGNSAPDKSGLPSDRFSAERTGGSVSTLTIQRTQQEDSAVYLCASSLRQYTDTQYFGPGTRLTVL.

This chain links TRBV5-6 with TRBJ1-1; the match to TRBD1 covers 7 bases. CDR3 length equals 13 residues. The germline V gene encodes CDR1 SGHDT and CDR2 YYEEEE. Unmatched junction bases numbered 11, after V lost 4 bases and J lost 11 bases. The DNA of the CDR3 is TGTGCCAGCAGCCATGAGTGGAAGGGGGCGGCTTTCTTT. It encodes CASSHEWKGAAFF.

The rearrangement joins TRBV11-2 to TRBJ1-4, with no clear D. This CDR3 region has 16 residues. Germline-derived CDR1 and CDR2 are SGHAT and FQNNGV. The V end lost 0 bases, the J end lost 8 bases, and 16 bases lay between the germline ends. This CDR3 is CASSLDLAGSGEKLFF. The CDR3 DNA reads TGTGCCAGCAGCTTAGATCTGGCGGGATCGGGGGAAAAACTGTTTTTT.

This rearrangement joins TRBV28 to TRBJ1-4, with TRBD1 identical over 11 bases. The CDR3 has 15 residues. Per germline, CDR1 MDHEN and CDR2 SYDVKM. The trim removed 5 bases at V and 8 bases at J, leaving 7 bases unmatched. The CDR3 spells CASSPPGQGGEKLFF. The DNA of the CDR3 is TGTGCCAGCAGTCCACCGGGACAGGGGGGAGAAAAACTGTTTTTT.

A single count supports this clone. The V call is TRBV9, the J call TRBJ2-1; D might be TRBD1 or TRBD2, each matching 6 bases. Germline V lookup: CDR1 SGDLS, CDR2 YYNGEE. The V end lost 4 bases, the J end lost 3 bases, and 14 bases lay between the germline ends. The length of the CDR3 is 15 residues. CDR3 amino acids: CASSRGGIGYNEQFF. The CDR3 DNA is TGTGCCAGCAGCAGAGGGGGGATCGGCTACAATGAGCAGTTCTTC.

This clone was counted a single time. The V gene is TRBV7-9, the J gene TRBJ1-2, with D unclear. Germline lookup yields CDR1 SEHNR and CDR2 FQNEAQ (reference sequence). The CDR3 has 13 amino acids. Trimming pared 10 bases from V and 6 bases from J, leaving 18 bases between. In DNA, the CDR3 is TGTGCCACGACGACGTGGGCCGCCGATGGCTACACCTTC. Amino acid sequence: CATTTWAADGYTF.